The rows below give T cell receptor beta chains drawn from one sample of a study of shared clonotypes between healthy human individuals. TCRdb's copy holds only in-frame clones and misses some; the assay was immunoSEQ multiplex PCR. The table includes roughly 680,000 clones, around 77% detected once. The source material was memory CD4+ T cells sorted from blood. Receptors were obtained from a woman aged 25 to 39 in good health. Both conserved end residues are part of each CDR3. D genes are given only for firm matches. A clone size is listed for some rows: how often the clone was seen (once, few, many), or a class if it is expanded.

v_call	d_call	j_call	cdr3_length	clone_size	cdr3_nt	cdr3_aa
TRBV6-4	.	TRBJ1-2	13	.	TGTGCCAGCAGCCTACGCTGGGGGGATGGCTACACCTTC	CASSLRWGDGYTF
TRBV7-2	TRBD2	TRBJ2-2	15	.	TGTGCCAGCAGCCCCGAAACTTTGGACGGGGGGAAGCTGTTTTTT	CASSPETLDGGKLFF
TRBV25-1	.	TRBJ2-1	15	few	TGTGCCAGCAGTGAATCGGAAGACTCGGACAATGAGCAGTTCTTC	CASSESEDSDNEQFF
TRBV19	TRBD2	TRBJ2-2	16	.	TGTGCCAGTAGTATTGCGGGGGTTAGAGACACCGGGGAGCTGTTTTTT	CASSIAGVRDTGELFF
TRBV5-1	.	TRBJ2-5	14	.	TGCGCCAGCAGCTTGCAACCGGATCAAGAGACCCAGTACTTC	CASSLQPDQETQYF
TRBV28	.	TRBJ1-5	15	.	TGTGCCAGCAGTTCCGGCCTAGGGGAAGGTCAGCCCCAGCATTTT	CASSSGLGEGQPQHF
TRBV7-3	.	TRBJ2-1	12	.	TGTGCCAGCAGCTTAACGGGTATTGAGCAGTTCTTC	CASSLTGIEQFF
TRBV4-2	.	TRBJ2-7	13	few	TGTGCCAGCAGCCAAGGTTTAAACTACGAGCAGTACTTC	CASSQGLNYEQYF
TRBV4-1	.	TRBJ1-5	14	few	TGCGCCAGCAGCCAAGAGGAGGCAGCCCGGCCCCAGCATTTT	CASSQEEAARPQHF
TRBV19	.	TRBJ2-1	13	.	TGTGCCAGTAGTAGGGGGCGCTACAATGAGCAGTTCTTC	CASSRGRYNEQFF
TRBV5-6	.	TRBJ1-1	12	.	TGTGCCAGCAAGGTTCAGAACACTGAAGCTTTCTTT	CASKVQNTEAFF
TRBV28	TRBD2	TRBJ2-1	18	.	TGTGCCAGCACGGAGGGACTAGCGGGTCTTGGCCCCTACAATGAGCAGTTCTTC	CASTEGLAGLGPYNEQFF
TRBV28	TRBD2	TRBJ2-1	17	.	TGTGCCAGCAGTCGCCGGGAGGGGTTGAGCTCCTACAATGAGCAGTTCTTC	CASSRREGLSSYNEQFF
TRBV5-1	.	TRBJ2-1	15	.	TGCGCCAGCAGCTTTTCCTCCAGCTCCTACAATGAGCAGTTCTTC	CASSFSSSSYNEQFF
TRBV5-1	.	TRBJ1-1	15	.	TGCGCCAGCAGCTTCAGGGCCCAATCGGCAGCTGAAGCTTTCTTT	CASSFRAQSAAEAFF
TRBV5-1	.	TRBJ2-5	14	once	TGCGCCAGCAGCTTCAGGGTTGGGCAAGAGACCCAGTACTTC	CASSFRVGQETQYF
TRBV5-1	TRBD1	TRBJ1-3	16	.	TGCGCCAGCAGCCCATCGACAGGGCGGTCTGGAAACACCATATATTTT	CASSPSTGRSGNTIYF
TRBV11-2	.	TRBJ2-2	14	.	TGTGCCAGCACCGGGCAGCTGAACACCGGGGAGCTGTTTTTT	CASTGQLNTGELFF
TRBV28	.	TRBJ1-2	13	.	TGTGCCAGCAGTTTATGGACAGGACCTGGCTACACCTTC	CASSLWTGPGYTF
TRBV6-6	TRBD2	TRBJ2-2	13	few	TGTGCCAGCAGCACGCGGGAGGCCGGGGAGCTGTTTTTT	CASSTREAGELFF
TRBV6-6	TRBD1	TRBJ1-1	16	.	TGTGCCAGCAGTTTTACGAGGACAGGGGTGAACACTGAAGCTTTCTTT	CASSFTRTGVNTEAFF
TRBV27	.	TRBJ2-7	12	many	TGTGCCAGCTTCGGACGGAAGTACGAGCAGTACTTC	CASFGRKYEQYF
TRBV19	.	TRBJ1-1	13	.	TGTGCCAGTAGGGACGGAGTAGGCACTGAAGCTTTCTTT	CASRDGVGTEAFF
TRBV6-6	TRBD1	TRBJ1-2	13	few	TGTGCCAGCAGTTACGACAGGGGAGATGGCTACACCTTC	CASSYDRGDGYTF
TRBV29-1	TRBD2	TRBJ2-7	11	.	TGCAGCGGTGGGACTACTGGGGGGCAGTACTTC	CSGGTTGGQYF
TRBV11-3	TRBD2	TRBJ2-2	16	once	TGTGCCAGCAGCTTAGAAGCCAGCGGGAGTGGCGGGGAGCTGTTTTTT	CASSLEASGSGGELFF
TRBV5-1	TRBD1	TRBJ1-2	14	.	TGCGCCAGCAGCCCCGGGACAGCCGACTATGGCTACACCTTC	CASSPGTADYGYTF
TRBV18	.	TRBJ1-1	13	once	TGTGCCAGCTCACAAGGGGCCAACACTGAAGCTTTCTTT	CASSQGANTEAFF
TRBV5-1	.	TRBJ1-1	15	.	TGCGCCAGCAGCTTGGGGGATAGGGACAATCCTGAAGCTTTCTTT	CASSLGDRDNPEAFF
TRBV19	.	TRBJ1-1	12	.	TGTGCCAGTAGTATCTATGGAACTGAAGCTTTCTTT	CASSIYGTEAFF
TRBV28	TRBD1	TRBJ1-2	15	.	TGTGCCAGCAGCCACGGGGACAGGGGGCATAAGGGCTACACCTTC	CASSHGDRGHKGYTF
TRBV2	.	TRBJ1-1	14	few	TGTGCCAGCAGCTACGGACTGTTGAACACTGAAGCTTTCTTT	CASSYGLLNTEAFF
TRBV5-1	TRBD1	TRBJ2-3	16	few	TGCGCCAGCAGCGTCGGACAGGGCCCTAGCACAGATACGCAGTATTTT	CASSVGQGPSTDTQYF
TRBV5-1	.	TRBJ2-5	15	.	TGCGCCAGCAGCTCAGACTGGAATCTCCAAGAGACCCAGTACTTC	CASSSDWNLQETQYF
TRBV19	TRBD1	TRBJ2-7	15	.	TGTGCCAGTAGGCCGGGACAGGGGAGTTCCTACGAGCAGTACTTC	CASRPGQGSSYEQYF
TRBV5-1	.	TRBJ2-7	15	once	TGCGCCAGCAGCTTGGGCGGCGGGATCTCCTACGAGCAGTACTTC	CASSLGGGISYEQYF
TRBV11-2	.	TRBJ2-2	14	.	TGTGCCAGCAGCTTACAGGGGGGAACCGGGGAGCTGTTTTTT	CASSLQGGTGELFF
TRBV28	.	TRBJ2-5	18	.	TGTGCCAGCAGTTCAACGATCGAAGTAGGGGATTTCGGAGAGACCCAGTACTTC	CASSSTIEVGDFGETQYF
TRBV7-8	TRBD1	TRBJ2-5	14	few	TGTGCCAGCAGCCCGACCGGGACAGTGGGGACCCAGTACTTC	CASSPTGTVGTQYF
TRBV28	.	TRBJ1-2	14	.	TGTGCCAGCAGGCTAGGGAGCGATAACTATGGCTACACCTTC	CASRLGSDNYGYTF
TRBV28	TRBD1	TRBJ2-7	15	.	TGTGCCAGCAGTTTAATGGACAGGGGGCCCTACGAGCAGTACTTC	CASSLMDRGPYEQYF
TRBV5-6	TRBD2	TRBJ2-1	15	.	TGTGCCAGCAGCTCCTTAGCGGGAGCCAGGGGTGAGCAGTTCTTC	CASSSLAGARGEQFF
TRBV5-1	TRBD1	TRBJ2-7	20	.	TGCGCCAGCAGCTTGGCGGGGACAGGTTTGTTGCGGAGCAGTAGCTACGAGCAGTACTTC	CASSLAGTGLLRSSSYEQYF
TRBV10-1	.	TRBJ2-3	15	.	TGCGCCAGCAGTAGCCGCGGAGGGGGCACAGATACGCAGTATTTT	CASSSRGGGTDTQYF